The 21 T cell receptor beta chains given below trace back to one sample, sequenced in a study of OX40 agonist ivuxolimab in advanced cancers. Produced via immunoSEQ multiplex PCR; TCRdb's table is partial and in-frame only. The sample holds some 23,000 clones, 65% to 85% seen once. Specimen: CD4+ or CD8+ T cells sorted from blood, collected in a trial of the OX40 agonist ivuxolimab. All receptors come from an adult with an advanced solid tumor such as melanoma, head and neck, liver or kidney cancer.

This clone is a singleton in its sample. The chain recombines TRBV7-8 with TRBJ1-1; D perhaps matches TRBD1 (5 bases). CDR1 is SGHVS and CDR2 is FQNEAQ in the germline V gene. V lost 5 bases to trimming and J lost 0 bases, with 16 bases between them. This CDR3 is 16 amino acids long. The CDR3 sequence is CASSLRGRTMNTEAFF. In DNA, the CDR3 is TGTGCCAGCAGCCTGAGGGGACGGACTATGAACACTGAAGCTTTCTTT.

This sequence joins TRBV5-1 and TRBJ1-1; 9 bases match TRBD1. The ends lost 4 bases at V and 7 bases at J; junction bases unmatched: 8. Germline V gene lookup returns CDR1 SGHRS and CDR2 YFSETQ. The CDR3 is 14 residues long. CDR3 residues: CASSDRGSRDEAFF. The DNA of the CDR3 is TGCGCCAGCAGCGACAGGGGGTCGAGGGATGAAGCTTTCTTT.

The rearrangement links TRBV20-1 to TRBJ2-3, with D unclear. V gave up 2 bases and J gave up 0 bases, with 0 bases separating them. CDR3 length: 11 residues. Germline V gene sequence: CDR1 DFQATT, CDR2 SNEGSKA (reference sequence). CDR3 DNA: TGCAGTGCTAGAAGCACAGATACGCAGTATTTT. Residues: CSARSTDTQYF.

The V call is TRBV27, the J call TRBJ1-2; no definite D call. The V gene lost 5 bases and the J gene lost 2 bases, with 18 bases spanning the gap. Germline V gives CDR1 MNHEY, CDR2 SMNVEV (reference sequence). The CDR3 runs 16 residues. CDR3 bases: TGTGCCAGCAGTAGCGTCGGGGTTAGGAGAAACTATGGCTACACCTTC. It codes for CASSSVGVRRNYGYTF.

The rearrangement joins TRBV18 to TRBJ1-5; D is uncertain. Trimming took 3 bases from V and 0 from J, leaving 9 bases between them. The CDR3 spans 15 residues. In germline, CDR1 is KGHSH, CDR2 LQKENI. CDR3 DNA sequence: TGTGCCAGCTCACCCCCAGGAAATAGCAATCAGCCCCAGCATTTT. It translates to CASSPPGNSNQPQHF.

The chain recombines TRBV5-4 with TRBJ1-1; D is undetermined. There are 16 residues in the CDR3. Germline-derived CDR1 and CDR2 are SGHNT and YYREEE (reference sequence). V dropped 4 bases and J dropped 2 bases, with 18 bases sitting between them. CDR3 sequence reads: CASSPLGGYGNTEAFF. CDR3 nucleotide sequence: TGTGCCAGCAGCCCCCTAGGAGGTTACGGAAACACTGAAGCTTTCTTT.

The chain carries TRBV2 and TRBJ1-1, with 7 bases matching TRBD1. Germline V gene data show CDR1 as SNHLY and CDR2 as FYNNEI. Trimming at V came to 9 bases and at J to 1 base, leaving 8 bases not matched to a gene. The CDR3 is 14 amino acids. CDR3 DNA: TGTGCCAGTATTTGGACAGGACAGAACACTGAAGCTTTCTTT. It encodes CASIWTGQNTEAFF.

This clone was seen only once. Mismatch with germline at one junction end may stem from a read error. The chain combines TRBV29-1 with TRBJ1-2; 11 bases align to TRBD1. The CDR3 is made up of 14 amino acids. Per the germline V gene, CDR1 is SQVTM and CDR2 is ANQGSEA. In DNA form, the CDR3 reads TGCAGCGCTGAAAGCGGGACAGGGGGCTATGGCTACACCTTC. Encoded protein: CSAESGTGGYGYTF.

On this clone: Within the sample, other DNA sequences also encode this same CDR3. The V and J genes are TRBV6-4 and TRBJ2-3; D is uncertain. The CDR3 loop spans 14 amino acids. CDR1 and CDR2 (germline): MRHNA, SNTAGT. The V end was cut by 0 bases, the J end by 1 base, with 5 bases between. The CDR3 sequence: CASSDSQGTDTQYF. The CDR3, as DNA: TGTGCCAGCAGTGACTCGCAGGGCACAGATACGCAGTATTTT.

This chain uses TRBV5-6 with TRBJ1-2; the D is unclear. From germline, CDR1 is SGHDT and CDR2 YYEEEE. There are 12 residues in the CDR3. V was shortened by 0 bases and J by 4 bases, with 4 bases between the two germline ends. CDR3 bases: TGTGCCAGCAGCTTGGGTTCCTATGGCTACACCTTC. It codes for CASSLGSYGYTF.

This chain uses TRBV7-9 with TRBJ1-6; D not resolved. This CDR3 comprises 14 residues. The germline CDR1 and CDR2 sequences are SEHNR and FQNEAQ (reference sequence). The V end was cut by 5 bases, the J end by 8 bases, with 13 bases between. Here the CDR3 DNA reads TGTGCCAGCAGCCAACTACTTCCCTATTCACCCCTCCACTTT. Protein sequence: CASSQLLPYSPLHF.

J is TRBJ2-1 and V is TRBV7-6; D could derive from TRBD1 or TRBD2 (7 bases each). CDR1 is SGHVS and CDR2 is FNYEAQ in the germline V gene. The V end lost 2 bases, the J end lost 0 bases, and 14 bases lay between the germline ends. The CDR3 extends over 17 amino acids. The chain's CDR3 is CASSLKTRGGSYNEQFF. CDR3 coding DNA: TGTGCCAGCAGCTTAAAAACCAGGGGGGGCTCCTACAATGAGCAGTTCTTC.

The genes are TRBV25-1 and TRBJ2-3, with D perhaps TRBD1 or TRBD2 (5 bases each). CDR1 and CDR2 (germline): MGHDK, SYGVNS. The CDR3 spans 13 residues. In nucleotides, the CDR3 is TGTGCGACAGTCTGGGGAGGCACAGATACGCAGTATTTT. Its translation is CATVWGGTDTQYF.

The count of this clone is one. The chain joins TRBV5-4 to TRBJ1-6, with D possibly TRBD1 on 5 matching bases. In germline, CDR1 is SGHNT, CDR2 YYREEE (reference sequence). Between the trimmed V and J ends, which lost 3 bases and 10 bases, there was a span of 20 bases. The CDR3 runs 16 residues. CDR3 bases: TGTGCCAGCAGCTCCGCGACAGCTGGCGGTGGGTCACCCCTCCACTTT. This gives the protein CASSSATAGGGSPLHF.

The chain employs TRBV5-1 and TRBJ1-1; 8 bases line up with TRBD1. From germline, CDR1 is SGHRS and CDR2 YFSETQ. With 6 bases clipped from V and 4 bases from J, the junction kept 8 bases outside the gene matches. There are 14 residues in the CDR3. The CDR3 loop is CASTGPGTGTEAFF. CDR3 sequence (DNA): TGCGCCAGCACCGGACCCGGGACAGGCACTGAAGCTTTCTTT.

This clone was found a few times. The rearrangement joins TRBV29-1 to TRBJ2-2; D is tentatively TRBD1 or TRBD2 (5 bases each). Germline V CDR1 and CDR2: SQVTM, ANQGSEA. V was clipped by 7 bases and J by 1 base, with 16 bases between them. The CDR3 extends over 15 amino acids. CDR3 protein: CSAGGGSENTGELFF. The CDR3, as DNA: TGCAGCGCTGGGGGTGGGAGCGAGAACACCGGGGAGCTGTTTTTT.

This chain joins TRBV4-2 and TRBJ1-2, with a possible D match to TRBD1 (6 bases). The CDR3 spans 15 residues. Trimming removed 4 bases from V and 7 bases from J, with 19 bases in between. The germline V gene encodes CDR1 LGHNA and CDR2 YNFKEQ. The CDR3 sequence: CASSPSGGRVSGYTF. The CDR3 coding sequence is TGTGCCAGCAGCCCATCCGGGGGCCGTGTTAGTGGCTACACCTTC.

V and J are TRBV29-1 and TRBJ1-1, with TRBD1 identical over 7 bases. There are 17 residues in the CDR3. Germline V gives CDR1 SQVTM, CDR2 ANQGSEA. Unmatched junction bases numbered 14, after V lost 4 bases and J lost 0 bases. CDR3 amino acids: CSVVTPLTGALNTEAFF. CDR3 sequence (DNA): TGCAGCGTTGTGACCCCACTCACAGGGGCCCTGAACACTGAAGCTTTCTTT.

The chain employs TRBV29-1 and TRBJ2-3; D gene uncertain. Trimming shortened V by 6 bases and J by 5 bases, and 9 bases separated the two germline ends. There are 11 residues in the CDR3. Germline V gives CDR1 SQVTM, CDR2 ANQGSEA. The CDR3 is CSVALKDTQYF. The CDR3 DNA follows: TGCAGCGTCGCACTCAAAGATACGCAGTATTTT.

The chain links TRBV14 to TRBJ2-7, with D possibly being TRBD1 or TRBD2 (5 bases each). Trimming stripped 1 base from V and 0 bases from J, with 10 bases between. The CDR3 extends over 15 amino acids. Germline values: CDR1 SGHDN, CDR2 FVKESK. The CDR3 sequence: CASSQGGFYSYEQYF. In nucleotides, the CDR3 is TGTGCCAGCAGCCAAGGGGGGTTCTACTCCTACGAGCAGTACTTC.

The chain links TRBV7-9 to TRBJ1-1, with 7 positions matching TRBD1. Losses at the gene ends were 5 bases for V and 4 bases for J; bases not matched to a gene: 10. The germline gives CDR1 SEHNR, CDR2 FQNEAQ (reference sequence). The CDR3 is made up of 15 amino acids. CDR3 in amino acids: CASSPPGQTFTEAFF. CDR3 DNA sequence: TGTGCCAGCAGCCCTCCGGGACAGACCTTCACTGAAGCTTTCTTT.